A single sample gave rise to the 8 T cell receptor beta chains below, sequenced in a study of shared clonotypes between healthy human individuals. This table comes from immunoSEQ multiplex PCR, and its TCRdb copy is limited to in-frame clones, with some not included. Of 500,000 or so clones in the sample, 95% to 97% are singletons; the top ten hold about 0.06%. Input material: naive CD4+ T cells sorted from blood. The sample's subset: CD45RA+ positively selected. All receptors come from a woman aged 30 to 39 in good health.

The rearrangement links TRBV11-1 to TRBJ2-7, with D tentatively TRBD1 or TRBD2 (5 bases each). The CDR3 covers 15 residues. V lost 1 base and J 3 bases, leaving 13 bases between the germline ends. The germline gives CDR1 SGHAT, CDR2 FQDESV (reference sequence). CDR3 bases: TGTGCCAGCAGCTTAGTTCTTGACAGCGGCTACGAGCAGTACTTC. Protein sequence: CASSLVLDSGYEQYF.

The V call is TRBV10-2, the J call TRBJ1-1, with D perhaps matching TRBD1 (6 bases). The germline V gene encodes CDR1 WSHSY and CDR2 SAAADI. This CDR3 is 13 amino acids long. Deletions cut 2 bases from V and 5 bases from J, with 9 bases between. The CDR3 DNA reads TGCGCCAGCAGTGAGACTACAGGGACTGAAGCTTTCTTT. This translates into CASSETTGTEAFF.

This chain connects TRBV10-2 to TRBJ2-7; 11 bases agree with TRBD1. The V segment lost 6 bases and the J segment 4 bases; nucleotides outside the gene matches: 5. The CDR3 is 14 amino acids. Germline V CDR1 and CDR2: WSHSY, SAAADI. The CDR3 bases are TGCGCCAGCAGCGCCGGGACAGGGGGGTACGAGCAGTACTTC. This codes for CASSAGTGGYEQYF.

The genes are TRBV21-1 and TRBJ1-5; TRBD1 reflects the table's D call only, with no check against the DNA. TRBV21-1 is a recognized pseudogene. This CDR3 spans 16 amino acids. The CDR3 region is CASSADRTGQCQPQHF. CDR3 DNA: TGTGCCAGCAGCGCCGATAGGACAGGGCAGTGTCAGCCCCAGCATTTT.

The gene calls are TRBV6-5 and TRBJ2-1; D might be TRBD1 (5 bases). V was trimmed by 6 bases and J by 3 bases, leaving 15 bases between them. Looked up from germline, CDR1 is MNHEY and CDR2 is SVGAGI. This CDR3 contains 15 residues. The CDR3, as DNA: TGTGCCAGCAGCACTGTAGGTCAGGGCTACAATGAGCAGTTCTTC. It is translated as CASSTVGQGYNEQFF.

The chain employs TRBV5-1 and TRBJ2-1; TRBD2 is a possible D gene (6 bases). CDR1 and CDR2 from the germline V gene are SGHRS and YFSETQ. V dropped 7 bases and J dropped 4 bases, with 21 bases sitting between them. The length of the CDR3 is 16 residues. This CDR3 reads CASGQSWASEYNEQFF. The CDR3 nucleotides read TGCGCCAGCGGTCAAAGTTGGGCTAGCGAATACAATGAGCAGTTCTTC.

This chain connects TRBV5-1 to TRBJ2-5, with D uncertain. This CDR3 is 13 amino acids long. CDR1 is SGHRS and CDR2 is YFSETQ in the germline V gene. V was shortened by 7 bases and J by 2 bases, with 12 bases between the two germline ends. The CDR3 nucleotides are TGCGCCAGCGCCGGCTCAGGACAAGAGACCCAGTACTTC. It codes for CASAGSGQETQYF.

This chain joins TRBV19 and TRBJ2-1; TRBD2 matches at 10 bases. The germline V gene encodes CDR1 LNHDA and CDR2 SQIVND (reference sequence). V gave up 4 bases and J gave up 5 bases; unmatched junction bases: 8. CDR3 length: 16 residues. CDR3 protein: CASSNRPTSGNNEQFF. The CDR3 DNA reads as TGTGCCAGTAGTAATCGCCCCACTAGCGGGAACAATGAGCAGTTCTTC.